What follows describes a single T cell receptor beta chain. No antigen is known for it. Between the trimmed V and J ends, which lost 6 bases and 12 bases, there was a span of 15 bases. Germline loops: CDR1 MDHEN, CDR2 SYDVKM. CDR3 length: 12 amino acids. TCRdb keeps only in-frame clones here, not all; method: immunoSEQ multiplex PCR. The sample lists about 80,000 clones, around nine tenths occurring once. The entry originates in a study of brain T cells in children with intractable seizures. Only cases whose brain tissue showed the highest T cell transcript signatures were sequenced. Study-level points and caveats: Pre-surgery blood may have been undersampled, hiding some clones.

The V gene is TRBV28, the J gene TRBJ2-1, with D perhaps matching TRBD2 (6 bases). The receptor's source is a girl aged 2 to 10 with Rasmussen encephalitis and intractable seizures. Sequencing was performed on peripheral blood, taken at surgery. The CDR3 coding sequence is TGTGCCAGCAGCACGCCCGGGACTTCGCAGTTCTTC. Translating gives CASSTPGTSQFF.